The clone carrying this T cell receptor (beta chain) was seen repeatedly, ten times or more. Its specificity is unknown. This entry belongs to a study of T cells in Graves' hyperthyroidism and ophthalmopathy. Study-wide results and limits: Before onset, by a median of approximately 5.9 months, the model predicted ophthalmopathy.

The investigators amplified TCR beta CDR3 regions from RNA transcripts. When the TCR CDR3 underwent first-round RT-PCR, the HTBI primer set was used. MiXCR, applied by TCRdb to the multiplex PCR reads, yields one record per CDR3 protein. Of hundreds of thousands of distinct CDR3 sequences in the sample, approximately 14% were seen once. The CDR3 covers 12 residues. Germline V gives CDR1 MNHEY, CDR2 SVGEGT. V lost 1 base and J lost 6, with 6 bases in between. The J gene is TRBJ1-2, the V gene TRBV6-2 or TRBV6-3; the D is unclear. This TCR derives from a woman between 40 and 55 years old with Graves' ophthalmopathy. Sequencing used blood. The CDR3 here is CASSYYYDGYTF. CDR3 sequence (DNA): TGTGCCAGCAGTTACTACTACGATGGCTACACCTTC.